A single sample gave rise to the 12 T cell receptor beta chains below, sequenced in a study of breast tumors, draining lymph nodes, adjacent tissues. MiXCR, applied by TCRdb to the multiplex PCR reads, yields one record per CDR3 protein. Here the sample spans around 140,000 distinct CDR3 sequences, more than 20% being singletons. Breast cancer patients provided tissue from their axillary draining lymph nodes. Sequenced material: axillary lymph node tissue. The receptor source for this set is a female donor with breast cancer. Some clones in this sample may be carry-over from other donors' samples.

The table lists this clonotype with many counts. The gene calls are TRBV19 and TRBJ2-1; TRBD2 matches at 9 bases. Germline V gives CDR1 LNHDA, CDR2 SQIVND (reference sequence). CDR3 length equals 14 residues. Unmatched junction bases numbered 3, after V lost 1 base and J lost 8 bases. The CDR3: CASSIAEREDEQFF. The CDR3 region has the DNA TGTGCCAGTAGTATAGCTGAGCGGGAGGATGAGCAGTTCTTC.

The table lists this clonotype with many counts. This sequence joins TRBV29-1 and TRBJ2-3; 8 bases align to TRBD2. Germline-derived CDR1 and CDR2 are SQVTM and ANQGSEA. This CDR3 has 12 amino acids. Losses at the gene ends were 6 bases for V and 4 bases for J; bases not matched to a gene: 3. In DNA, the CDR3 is TGCAGCGTAGCGGGGGTCCCAGATACGCAGTATTTT. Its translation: CSVAGVPDTQYF.

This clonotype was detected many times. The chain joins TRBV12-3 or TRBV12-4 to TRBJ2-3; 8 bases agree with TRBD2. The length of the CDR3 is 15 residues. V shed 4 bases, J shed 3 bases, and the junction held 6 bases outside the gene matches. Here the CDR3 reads CASSYAGGRTDTQYF. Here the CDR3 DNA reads TGTGCCAGCAGTTACGCGGGAGGAAGGACAGATACGCAGTATTTT.

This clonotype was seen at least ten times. CDR3 coding DNA: TGTGCCACCAGTCCCCAGGGTAATACAGATACGCAGTATTTT. Translated, it gives CATSPQGNTDTQYF. V and J are TRBV24-1 and TRBJ2-3; D is possibly TRBD1 (5 bases). Per germline, CDR1 KGHDR and CDR2 SFDVKD. V was trimmed by 6 bases and J by 3 bases, leaving 12 bases between them. CDR3 length: 14 residues.

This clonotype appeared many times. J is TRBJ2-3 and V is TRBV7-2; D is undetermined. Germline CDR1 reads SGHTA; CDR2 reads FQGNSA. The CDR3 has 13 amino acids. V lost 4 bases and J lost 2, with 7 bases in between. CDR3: CASSSRYTDTQYF. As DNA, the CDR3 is TGTGCCAGCAGCTCTCGATACACAGATACGCAGTATTTT. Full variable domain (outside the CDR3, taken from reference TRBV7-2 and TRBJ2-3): GAGVSQSPSNKVTEKGKDVELRCDPISGHTALYWYRQSLGQGLEFLIYFQGNSAPDKSGLPSDRFSAERTGGSVSTLTIQRTQQEDSAVYLCASSSRYTDTQYFGPGTRLTVL.

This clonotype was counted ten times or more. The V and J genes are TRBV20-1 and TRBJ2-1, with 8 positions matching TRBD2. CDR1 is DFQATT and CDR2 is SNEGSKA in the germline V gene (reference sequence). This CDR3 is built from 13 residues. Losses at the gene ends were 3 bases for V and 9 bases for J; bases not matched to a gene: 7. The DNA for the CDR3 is TGCAGTGCTAGGTCGGGGGGGGTAGGTGAGCAGTTCTTC. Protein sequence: CSARSGGVGEQFF.

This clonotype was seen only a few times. The CDR3 region has the DNA TGTGCCAGCTCACCAAGATTGCCTGACACCGGGGAGCTGTTTTTT. Translating it yields CASSPRLPDTGELFF. The rearrangement uses TRBV18 and TRBJ2-2; D uncertain. CDR3 size: 15 residues. Germline V gives CDR1 KGHSH, CDR2 LQKENI. Trimming stripped 2 bases from V and 3 bases from J, with 10 bases between.

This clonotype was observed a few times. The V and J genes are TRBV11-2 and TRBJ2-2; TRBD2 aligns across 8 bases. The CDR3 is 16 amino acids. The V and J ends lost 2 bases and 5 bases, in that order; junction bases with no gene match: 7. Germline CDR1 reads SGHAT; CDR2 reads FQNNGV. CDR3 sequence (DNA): TGTGCCAGCAGCTTACTTAGCGGGGATTTGACCGGGGAGCTGTTTTTT. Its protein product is CASSLLSGDLTGELFF.

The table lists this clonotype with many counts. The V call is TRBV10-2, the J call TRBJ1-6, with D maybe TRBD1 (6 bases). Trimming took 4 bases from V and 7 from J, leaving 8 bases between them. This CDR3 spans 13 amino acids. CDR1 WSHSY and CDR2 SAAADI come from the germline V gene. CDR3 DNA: TGCGCCAGCAGTGGGGGGGGCAATTCACCCCTCCACTTT. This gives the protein CASSGGGNSPLHF.

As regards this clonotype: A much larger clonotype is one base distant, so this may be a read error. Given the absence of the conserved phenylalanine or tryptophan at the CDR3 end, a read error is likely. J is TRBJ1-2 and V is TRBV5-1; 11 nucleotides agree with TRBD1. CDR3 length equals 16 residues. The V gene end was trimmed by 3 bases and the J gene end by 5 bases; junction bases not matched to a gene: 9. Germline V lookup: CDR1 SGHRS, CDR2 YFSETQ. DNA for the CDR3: TGCGCCAGCAGCTCACAACTGGGACAGGGGGAGTATGGCTACACCCTC. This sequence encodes CASSSQLGQGEYGYTL.

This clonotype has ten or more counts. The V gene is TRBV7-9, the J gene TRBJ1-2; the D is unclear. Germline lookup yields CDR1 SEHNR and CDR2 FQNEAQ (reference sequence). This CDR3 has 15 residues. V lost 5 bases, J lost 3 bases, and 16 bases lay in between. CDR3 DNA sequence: TGTGCCAGCAGCCTTCCCGGTCTGGGTGACTATGGCTACACCTTC. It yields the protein CASSLPGLGDYGYTF.

The CDR3 DNA reads TGTGCCAGCTCACCGCCACACTACACCGGGGAGCTGTTTTTT. It is translated as CASSPPHYTGELFF. This sequence joins TRBV18 and TRBJ2-2; D remains unclear. CDR1 KGHSH and CDR2 LQKENI come from the germline V gene. Trimming took 3 bases from V and 3 from J, leaving 8 bases between them. CDR3 length: 14 amino acids.